This T cell receptor (beta chain) emerged from a study of shared clonotypes between healthy human individuals. Study findings and constraints: Limitation of the genetic and exposure-history diversity represented came from the few donors.

The table came from immunoSEQ multiplex PCR; TCRdb's copy has only in-frame clones and leaves some out. The repertoire consists of around 530,000 clones, with just over 75% occurring once and the leading ten covering 12%. Trimming left V 4 bases short and J 7 bases short, with 14 bases between. The CDR3 is 13 amino acids. Germline values: CDR1 MNHEY, CDR2 SVGAGI. Note on this clone: Its antigen is currently unknown.

The TCR was taken from a woman in her thirties or forties in good health. Some clones in this sample may be carry-over from other donors' samples. The sample consisted of PBMCs. The chain is built from TRBV6-5 and TRBJ2-7; D might be TRBD2 (7 bases). CDR3 nucleotides: TGTGCCAGCAGTTTGGGGGGGACATTTGAGCAGTACTTC. Translation: CASSLGGTFEQYF.